Presented here are 8 T cell receptor beta chains from one specimen sequenced in a study of immune heterogeneity within non-small cell lung tumors. The TCR beta CDR3 region was amplified by multiplex PCR employing 32 V and 13 J primers. In TCRdb, the multiplex PCR reads were re-called with MiXCR into one record per CDR3 protein. The table has 1,500 to 2,500 distinct CDR3 sequences, under 35% seen once; the top ten hold about 30%. As template, the study used bulk tumor genomic DNA at about 550 ng per sample. Biopsies, several per primary tumor and spaced far apart, were collected during surgery. The study cohort was described as untreated, and its members had newly diagnosed non-small cell lung cancer. They went on to have curative surgery. Sequenced material: lung tumor tissue. These receptors were taken from a man in his sixties with non-small cell lung cancer.

This clonotype was observed a handful of times. The chain carries TRBV6-2 or TRBV6-3 and TRBJ1-1; TRBD1 matches 8 bases. Germline loops: CDR1 MNHEY, CDR2 SVGEGT. This CDR3 has 15 residues. Germline trimming cut 5 bases from V and 4 bases from J; bases unmatched to any gene: 9. Here the CDR3 DNA reads TGTGCCAGCAGTATATCGGACAGGGAGGGCACTGAAGCTTTCTTT. Residues: CASSISDREGTEAFF.

In this sample, this clonotype is large (0.1 to 1%). CDR3 loop: CASSDLKRDIANTGELFF. As DNA, the CDR3 is TGTGCCAGCAGTGACCTAAAACGAGACATCGCCAACACCGGGGAGCTGTTTTTT. The rearrangement links TRBV6-1 to TRBJ2-2; D not certain. The CDR3 runs to 18 residues. In germline, CDR1 is MNHNS, CDR2 SASEGT. Deletions cut 3 bases from V and 2 bases from J, with 19 bases between.

This clonotype is large in the sample. V is TRBV19 and J is TRBJ1-3; D is ambiguous. With 3 bases removed from V and 0 bases from J, the gap between germline ends came to 3 bases. The germline CDR1 and CDR2 sequences are LNHDA and SQIVND (reference sequence). The CDR3 is made up of 13 amino acids. CDR3 sequence (DNA): TGTGCCAGTAGTATCCGCTCTGGAAACACCATATATTTT. Translating it yields CASSIRSGNTIYF.

This clonotype has only a few counts. The V call is TRBV3-1, the J call TRBJ2-3; 9 positions match TRBD1. Trimming removed 4 bases from V and 4 bases from J; junction bases left unmatched: 15. The CDR3 is made up of 18 amino acids. Germline V gene data show CDR1 as LGHDT and CDR2 as YNNKEL (reference sequence). The CDR3 loop is CASSPQLGQGRGADTQYF. Written as DNA, the CDR3 is TGTGCCAGCAGCCCTCAACTTGGACAGGGGCGGGGCGCAGATACGCAGTATTTT.

This chain connects TRBV28 to TRBJ2-5; 7 nucleotides line up with TRBD2. The ends lost 2 bases at V and 5 bases at J; junction bases unmatched: 5. The CDR3 has 14 residues. The germline CDR1 and CDR2 sequences are MDHEN and SYDVKM. CDR3 amino acids: CASSLAGVKETQYF. The CDR3 DNA follows: TGTGCCAGCAGTTTAGCGGGAGTAAAGGAGACCCAGTACTTC.

This chain joins TRBV5-6 and TRBJ2-1; D is uncertain. Per germline, CDR1 SGHDT and CDR2 YYEEEE. The CDR3 has 15 residues. V was shortened by 4 bases and J by 2 bases, with 13 bases between the two germline ends. DNA for the CDR3: TGTGCCAGCAGCCGGCTGGGCTATACCTACAATGAGCAGTTCTTC. Residues: CASSRLGYTYNEQFF.

The chain is built from TRBV5-1 and TRBJ2-7, with 7 bases matching TRBD2. The CDR3 has 14 amino acids. CDR1 is SGHRS, CDR2 YFSETQ, per germline. Losses at the gene ends were 4 bases for V and 0 bases for J; bases not matched to a gene: 4. CDR3 region: CASSLWGGSYEQYF. The CDR3 DNA follows: TGCGCCAGCAGCCTGTGGGGGGGCTCCTACGAGCAGTACTTC. The full variable domain, in which reference TRBV5-1 and TRBJ2-7 provide the parts outside the CDR3, is KAGVTQTPRYLIKTRGQQVTLSCSPISGHRSVSWYQQTPGQGLQFLFEYFSETQRNKGNFPGRFSGRQFSNSRSEMNVSTLELGDSALYLCASSLWGGSYEQYFGPGTRLTVT.

In this sample, this clonotype is medium-sized (0.01 to 0.1%). This sequence joins TRBV6-1 and TRBJ2-7; possibly TRBD1 for D (5 bases). The CDR3 sequence is 14 residues long. Trimming stripped 6 bases from V and 3 bases from J, with 15 bases between. CDR1 and CDR2 from the germline V gene are MNHNS and SASEGT. The CDR3 is CASRETALSYEQYF. The CDR3 DNA sequence: TGTGCCAGCAGGGAGACAGCCCTGAGCTACGAGCAGTACTTC.